What follows is one TCR beta chain and its context. These data are taken from a study of blood T cells in healthy people across ages. The authors drew about 10 milliliters of peripheral blood from each donor. Extractions gave at least 5 micrograms of total RNA per sample. Then a second PCR, running about 6 to 11 cycles, was carried out with a sample-barcoded 5' primer and a J-beta primer mix. Each CDR3 protein is one row after TCRdb ran MiXCR on the 5' RACE reads. The table records about 1,800,000 distinct CDR3 sequences, 28% of them present only once. CDR1 and CDR2 from the germline V gene are LGHNA and YSLEER. V lost 0 bases, J lost 4 bases, and 6 bases lay in between. CDR3 length: 13 amino acids.

What was sequenced was blood. The chain joins TRBV4-3 to TRBJ1-1; no definite D call. This TCR came from a woman younger than 45 in good health. CDR3 in DNA: TGCGCCAGCAGCCAAGAAATATTCACTGAAGCTTTCTTT. Its protein product is CASSQEIFTEAFF.